Below, 32 T cell receptor beta chains from the same sample are listed, as sequenced in a study of T cells in narcolepsy. Profiling relied on immunoSEQ multiplex PCR, and the TCRdb table lists in-frame clones only, not all of them. The table has over 25,000 clones, roughly three quarters seen once; the top ten hold roughly 3.5%. Sequenced sample: memory (CD45RA-) CD4+ T cells from blood. All receptors derive from a human donor in good health.

The chain links TRBV10-3 to TRBJ2-1; 7 bases align to TRBD2. This CDR3 spans 14 amino acids. V lost 10 bases, J lost 7 bases, and 13 bases stayed unmatched. Germline V gives CDR1 ENHRY, CDR2 SYGVKD. This CDR3 is CASRGREERNEQFF. The CDR3 DNA reads TGTGCCAGCCGAGGACGGGAGGAGAGGAATGAGCAGTTCTTC.

This chain connects TRBV9 to TRBJ1-1; D is undetermined. Trimming removed 4 bases from V and 3 bases from J, with 10 bases in between. The germline CDR1 and CDR2 sequences are SGDLS and YYNGEE. The CDR3 spans 13 residues. The CDR3 DNA reads as TGTGCCAGCAGCCCGGCCCCCTACACTGAAGCTTTCTTT. It specifies CASSPAPYTEAFF. Full variable domain (rest looked up from reference TRBV9 and TRBJ1-1): DSGVTQTPKHLITATGQRVTLRCSPRSGDLSVYWYQQSLDQGLQFLIQYYNGEERAKGNILERFSAQQFPDLHSELNLSSLELGDSALYFCASSPAPYTEAFFGQGTRLTVV.

The gene calls are TRBV5-6 and TRBJ1-2; no firm D call. V gave up 3 bases and J gave up 2 bases, with 14 bases separating them. This CDR3 region has 15 residues. The germline gives CDR1 SGHDT, CDR2 YYEEEE. The CDR3: CASSSYGGRNYGYTF. The CDR3 coding sequence is TGTGCCAGCAGCTCATACGGTGGACGGAACTATGGCTACACCTTC.

This clone was seen a handful of times. The chain links TRBV4-1 to TRBJ1-2; 7 nucleotides line up with TRBD1. The CDR3 length is 15 residues. The V and J ends lost 3 bases and 3 bases, in that order; junction bases with no gene match: 7. Germline CDR1 and CDR2: MGHRA and YSYEKL. DNA of the CDR3: TGCGCCAGCAGCCAGATACAGGGGATCGACTATGGCTACACCTTC. As protein: CASSQIQGIDYGYTF.

The rearrangement joins TRBV18 to TRBJ1-4; 7 nucleotides align to TRBD1. CDR3 length equals 15 residues. Per the germline V gene, CDR1 is KGHSH and CDR2 is LQKENI. The trim removed 3 bases at V and 5 bases at J, leaving 6 bases unmatched. In DNA, the CDR3 is TGTGCCAGCTCACCTAGGACAGGAGTGAATGAAAAACTGTTTTTT. Its translation is CASSPRTGVNEKLFF.

The chain employs TRBV5-1 and TRBJ2-2; 8 bases line up with TRBD1. From germline, CDR1 is SGHRS and CDR2 YFSETQ. This CDR3 is 15 amino acids long. The V gene end was trimmed by 0 bases and the J gene end by 4 bases; junction bases not matched to a gene: 2. The CDR3 nucleotides read TGCGCCAGCAGCTTGGACAGGGGGAGCACCGGGGAGCTGTTTTTT. Its protein is CASSLDRGSTGELFF.

This clone was counted a few times. The V call is TRBV10-3, the J call TRBJ2-4; 14 bases fit TRBD2. There are 13 residues in the CDR3. The germline V gene encodes CDR1 ENHRY and CDR2 SYGVKD. V shed 10 bases and J 8 bases; nucleotides not matched to a gene: 4. The CDR3 loop is CATRLAGGDIQYF. CDR3 sequence (DNA): TGTGCCACTCGACTAGCGGGAGGGGACATTCAGTACTTC.

The chain employs TRBV7-7 and TRBJ2-5, with D unresolved. Germline V gene data show CDR1 as SSHAT and CDR2 as FNYEAQ (reference sequence). Trimming pared 2 bases from V and 0 bases from J, leaving 10 bases between. This CDR3 contains 15 residues. CDR3 sequence reads: CASSLSPKHQETQYF. DNA of the CDR3: TGTGCCAGCAGCTTATCGCCCAAGCACCAAGAGACCCAGTACTTC.

The chain has TRBV10-3 and TRBJ2-2, with no clear D. This CDR3 has 11 residues. Trimming took off 10 bases at V and 6 bases at J, with 9 bases between the two ends. The germline CDR1 and CDR2 sequences are ENHRY and SYGVKD. CDR3 nucleotides: TGTGCCACCACGGTGGCCGGGGAGCTGTTTTTT. This codes for CATTVAGELFF.

V and J are TRBV7-2 and TRBJ2-4; D is uncertain. V was pared by 5 bases and J by 4 bases, with 9 bases between. Germline CDR1 and CDR2: SGHTA and FQGNSA. The CDR3 length is 13 residues. The CDR3 nucleotides are TGTGCCAGCAGCATGACCCCAAAAAACATTCAGTACTTC. Translation gives CASSMTPKNIQYF.

The V and J genes are TRBV9 and TRBJ2-1; 9 nucleotides match TRBD2. V trimming: 4 bases; J trimming: 0 bases; junction bases outside the gene matches: 5. There are 16 residues in the CDR3. Germline V CDR1 and CDR2: SGDLS, YYNGEE. The CDR3 protein is CASSLLTSGSYNEQFF. DNA for the CDR3: TGTGCCAGCAGCTTACTGACTAGCGGCTCCTACAATGAGCAGTTCTTC.

The V call is TRBV7-8, the J call TRBJ2-2; D is unresolved. The CDR3 runs 14 residues. Trimming removed 4 bases at V and 4 bases at J, with 10 bases between. CDR1 SGHVS and CDR2 FQNEAQ come from the germline V gene. CDR3 sequence (DNA): TGTGCCAGCAGCTGGAGAGCTTCCACCGGGGAGCTGTTTTTT. As protein: CASSWRASTGELFF.

The J gene is TRBJ2-1, the V gene TRBV5-6; D remains ambiguous. The CDR3 covers 13 residues. The V end was cut by 6 bases, the J end by 8 bases, with 15 bases between. Germline V gives CDR1 SGHDT, CDR2 YYEEEE. CDR3 residues: CASMPVSIDEQFF. CDR3 DNA sequence: TGTGCCAGCATGCCAGTATCGATCGATGAGCAGTTCTTC. The whole variable domain, filled in from reference TRBV5-6 and TRBJ2-1, reads DAGVTQSPTHLIKTRGQQVTLRCSPKSGHDTVSWYQQALGQGPQFIFQYYEEEERQRGNFPDRFSGHQFPNYSSELNVNALLLGDSALYLCASMPVSIDEQFFGPGTRLTVL.

V is TRBV5-4 and J is TRBJ2-5; D possibly matches TRBD1 or TRBD2 (5 bases each). Between the trimmed V and J ends, which lost 6 bases and 4 bases, there was a span of 16 bases. The CDR3 has 14 amino acids. Germline values: CDR1 SGHNT, CDR2 YYREEE (reference sequence). The CDR3 loop is CASKFSPGRETQYF. As DNA, the CDR3 is TGTGCCAGCAAATTCTCCCCAGGGAGAGAGACCCAGTACTTC.

The CDR3 DNA reads as TGTGCCAGCAGCTTAGCGGCCAGCGGTGGGGCCAACGTCCTGACTTTC. This translates into CASSLAASGGANVLTF. The chain recombines TRBV7-6 with TRBJ2-6, with D perhaps matching TRBD2 (5 bases). Trimming cost V 0 bases and J 3 bases, with 9 bases left between them. The CDR3 contains 16 residues. Germline CDR1 is SGHVS and CDR2 is FNYEAQ. The full variable domain, completed using reference TRBV7-6 and TRBJ2-6, is GAGVSQSPRYKVTKRGQDVALRCDPISGHVSLYWYRQALGQGPEFLTYFNYEAQQDKSGLPNDRFSAERPEGSISTLTIQRTEQRDSAMYRCASSLAASGGANVLTFGAGSRLTVL.

The chain is built from TRBV5-4 and TRBJ1-2, with D unclear. The CDR3 contains 14 residues. Per the germline V gene, CDR1 is SGHNT and CDR2 is YYREEE (reference sequence). Trimming took off 1 base at V and 3 bases at J, with 10 bases between the two ends. CDR3 amino acids: CASSLRAYDYGYTF. The CDR3 DNA is TGTGCCAGCAGCTTGAGGGCGTATGACTATGGCTACACCTTC.

CDR3: CASTWTSGNLGELFF. In DNA, the CDR3 is TGTGCCAGCACCTGGACTAGCGGGAATCTCGGGGAGCTGTTTTTT. The gene calls are TRBV6-1 and TRBJ2-2; 12 bases are a match to TRBD2. The J segment lost 7 bases and the V segment lost 7 bases, leaving 7 bases of the junction unmatched. There are 15 residues in the CDR3. The V gene's germline CDR1 is MNHNS and CDR2 SASEGT.

The chain employs TRBV18 and TRBJ2-5; D is possibly TRBD1 or TRBD2 (5 bases each). This CDR3 has 16 residues. V dropped 4 bases and J dropped 3 bases, with 18 bases sitting between them. Germline V gene lookup returns CDR1 KGHSH and CDR2 LQKENI. Written as DNA, the CDR3 is TGTGCCAGCTCACTGAACGCCCCCGGGACCAAAGAGACCCAGTACTTC. Residues: CASSLNAPGTKETQYF.

The chain links TRBV29-1 to TRBJ2-7; D may be TRBD1 (6 bases). The CDR3 is 14 residues long. V lost 4 bases and J lost 4, with 17 bases in between. The germline V gene encodes CDR1 SQVTM and CDR2 ANQGSEA. CDR3 in amino acids: CSVGSLTGQYEQYF. In nucleotides, the CDR3 is TGCAGCGTTGGATCCCTGACAGGACAGTACGAGCAGTACTTC.

The rearrangement uses TRBV18 and TRBJ2-2, with D perhaps TRBD1 or TRBD2 (5 bases each). Trimming pared 3 bases from V and 7 bases from J, leaving 12 bases between. The CDR3 covers 14 residues. CDR1 KGHSH and CDR2 LQKENI come from the germline V gene. The CDR3 sequence: CASSPGTSGGELFF. The CDR3 bases are TGTGCCAGCTCACCCGGGACCTCCGGCGGGGAGCTGTTTTTT.

This rearrangement joins TRBV5-6 to TRBJ1-2; TRBD1 matches 7 bases. From germline, CDR1 is SGHDT and CDR2 YYEEEE. J was trimmed by 0 bases and V by 0 bases; bases with no gene match: 5. This CDR3 has 16 amino acids. CDR3 protein: CASSLGGTVTNYGYTF. CDR3 sequence (DNA): TGTGCCAGCAGCTTGGGGGGGACAGTAACTAACTATGGCTACACCTTC.

This chain connects TRBV29-1 to TRBJ1-2; TRBD1 matches at 8 bases. CDR1 SQVTM and CDR2 ANQGSEA come from the germline V gene. CDR3 length equals 17 residues. J was trimmed by 2 bases and V by 6 bases; bases with no gene match: 17. The DNA for the CDR3 is TGCAGCGTGGGACAGGCGGGTATGGGCCGAATGAACTATGGCTACACCTTC. This translates into CSVGQAGMGRMNYGYTF.

This clone has only one observation. The chain uses TRBV7-3 and TRBJ2-3, with 7 bases matching TRBD2. J gave up 1 base and V 4 bases, and 5 bases lay outside the gene matches. The germline V gene encodes CDR1 SGHTA and CDR2 FQGTGA. The CDR3 is 15 residues long. CDR3 sequence (DNA): TGTGCCAGCAGCTCGGGCGGGAGTCGCACAGATACGCAGTATTTT. Encoded protein: CASSSGGSRTDTQYF.

The rearrangement uses TRBV19 and TRBJ2-3; the match to TRBD2 covers 14 bases. The junction had 8 bases not matched to a gene; V was cut back by 7 bases and J by 5 bases. CDR3 size: 16 residues. Germline V gene lookup returns CDR1 LNHDA and CDR2 SQIVND (reference sequence). CDR3 sequence reads: CASTGTSGSRGDTQYF. The CDR3 DNA reads TGTGCCAGTACCGGGACTAGCGGGAGCCGGGGAGATACGCAGTATTTT.

The chain carries TRBV30 and TRBJ2-5; the match to TRBD2 covers 9 bases. The end of the DNA aligns better with TRBJ2-7, so the J call may be wrong. This CDR3 has 14 amino acids. Germline V gene data show CDR1 as GTSNPN and CDR2 as SVGIG (reference sequence). CDR3 residues: CAWTRAGGTYEQYF. The CDR3 DNA is TGTGCCTGGACCAGAGCGGGAGGTACCTACGAGCAGTACTTC.

The chain's CDR3 is CASSERENSPLHF. The CDR3 DNA reads as TGTGCCAGCAGTGAAAGGGAGAATTCACCCCTCCACTTT. The chain is built from TRBV2 and TRBJ1-6; no reliable D call. V was clipped by 2 bases and J by 7 bases, with 6 bases between them. Per germline, CDR1 SNHLY and CDR2 FYNNEI. The CDR3 totals 13 residues.

The rearrangement uses TRBV5-4 and TRBJ1-1; 9 bases map to TRBD1. V trimming: 0 bases; J trimming: 1 base; junction bases outside the gene matches: 1. The CDR3 length is 15 residues. The germline CDR1 and CDR2 sequences are SGHNT and YYREEE (reference sequence). CDR3 sequence reads: CASSLATGGNTEAFF. CDR3 in DNA: TGTGCCAGCAGCTTGGCGACAGGGGGGAACACTGAAGCTTTCTTT.

The chain is built from TRBV13 and TRBJ2-5, with 7 bases aligning to TRBD2. The V gene's germline CDR1 is PRHDT and CDR2 FYEKMQ (reference sequence). The V and J ends lost 1 base and 4 bases, in that order; junction bases with no gene match: 3. The CDR3 covers 14 residues. The CDR3 reads CASSLDPSGETQYF. Written as DNA, the CDR3 is TGTGCCAGCAGCTTAGATCCTAGCGGAGAGACCCAGTACTTC.

The V and J genes are TRBV11-1 and TRBJ2-1; maybe TRBD1 (6 bases). The CDR3 extends over 14 amino acids. Per germline, CDR1 SGHAT and CDR2 FQDESV (reference sequence). Trimming took off 6 bases at V and 1 base at J, with 10 bases between the two ends. The CDR3 is CASSTGQSYNEQFF. The DNA of the CDR3 is TGTGCCAGCAGTACGGGACAATCCTACAATGAGCAGTTCTTC.

The chain couples TRBV19 to TRBJ2-7; no clear D gene. V gave up 7 bases and J gave up 2 bases, with 15 bases separating them. CDR3 length equals 14 residues. Germline V gene data show CDR1 as LNHDA and CDR2 as SQIVND (reference sequence). The chain's CDR3 is CASTNSDRTYEQYF. DNA for the CDR3: TGTGCCAGTACCAACAGCGACCGCACCTACGAGCAGTACTTC.

The V and J genes are TRBV19 and TRBJ2-1; 8 positions agree with TRBD1. Per the germline V gene, CDR1 is LNHDA and CDR2 is SQIVND (reference sequence). The CDR3 runs to 15 residues. The V gene end was trimmed by 6 bases and the J gene end by 0 bases; junction bases not matched to a gene: 4. DNA of the CDR3: TGTGCCAGTAGCTTCCAGGGGGCCTCCTACAATGAGCAGTTCTTC. It encodes CASSFQGASYNEQFF. Variable domain in full (rest from reference TRBV19 and TRBJ2-1): DGGITQSPKYLFRKEGQNVTLSCEQNLNHDAMYWYRQDPGQGLRLIYYSQIVNDFQKGDIAEGYSVSREKKESFPLTVTSAQKNPTAFYLCASSFQGASYNEQFFGPGTRLTVL.

The CDR3 DNA reads TGTGCCAGCAGTACGGGGGTAGTACCCCTCCACTTT. Its protein product is CASSTGVVPLHF. V is TRBV2 and J is TRBJ1-6, with D possibly TRBD1 on 5 matching bases. Trimming removed 5 bases at V and 12 bases at J, with 11 bases between. The CDR3 runs to 12 residues. Germline V gene data show CDR1 as SNHLY and CDR2 as FYNNEI. The complete variable domain, with remaining parts taken from reference TRBV2 and TRBJ1-6, reads EPEVTQTPSHQVTQMGQEVILRCVPISNHLYFYWYRQILGQKVEFLVSFYNNEISEKSEIFDDQFSVERPDGSNFTLKIRSTKLEDSAMYFCASSTGVVPLHFGNGTRLTVT.